Below, 2 T cell receptor beta chains from the same sample are listed, as sequenced in a study of blood T cell repertoires in COVID-19. Here immunoSEQ multiplex PCR was the method, and the copy in TCRdb shows in-frame clones only, minus some. This sample yields approximately 350,000 clones, of which about four fifths are seen a single time; about 5.4% belongs to the top ten. Sequenced material: PBMCs or T cells enriched from blood (not recorded which). The receptors derive from a woman aged 50 to 65 who had recovered from COVID-19.

The V call is TRBV7-9, the J call TRBJ2-2; the match to TRBD1 covers 9 bases. Germline CDR1 reads SEHNR; CDR2 reads FQNEAQ (reference sequence). V shed 5 bases and J 0 bases; nucleotides not matched to a gene: 4. The CDR3 contains 16 residues. CDR3 sequence reads: CASSPRQGANTGELFF. The CDR3 bases are TGTGCCAGCAGCCCACGACAGGGGGCGAACACCGGGGAGCTGTTTTTT.

V usage is TRBV6-1 and J usage is TRBJ2-7; the match to TRBD2 covers 7 bases. CDR1 and CDR2 (germline): MNHNS, SASEGT. The CDR3 has 13 residues. V gave up 0 bases and J gave up 6 bases; unmatched junction bases: 2. CDR3 DNA sequence: TGTGCCAGCAGTGAAGCGGGAGGGCTCGAGCAGTACTTC. It codes for CASSEAGGLEQYF.